This TCR beta chain is from a study of blood T cell repertoires in COVID-19. Study context: COVID-19 samples collected from the United States, Italy and Spain covered acute and convalescent phases.

Germline assignment: CDR1 SGHTA and CDR2 FQGNSA. Trimming at V came to 4 bases and at J to 5 bases, leaving 17 bases not matched to a gene. The CDR3 is 19 amino acids. Generated by immunoSEQ multiplex PCR, the TCRdb table keeps only in-frame clones and is missing some. The sample records tens of thousands of clones, over 75% being singletons. The TCR comes from a man between 45 and 60 years old with active COVID-19. Sequenced input: peripheral blood. The chain employs TRBV7-2 and TRBJ2-2; TRBD2 matches at 9 bases. CDR3 DNA sequence: TGTGCCAGCAGCTCCCCCGTTATGGCGGGGGGGCCAAGGACCGGGGAGCTGTTTTTT. Translated, it gives CASSSPVMAGGPRTGELFF.